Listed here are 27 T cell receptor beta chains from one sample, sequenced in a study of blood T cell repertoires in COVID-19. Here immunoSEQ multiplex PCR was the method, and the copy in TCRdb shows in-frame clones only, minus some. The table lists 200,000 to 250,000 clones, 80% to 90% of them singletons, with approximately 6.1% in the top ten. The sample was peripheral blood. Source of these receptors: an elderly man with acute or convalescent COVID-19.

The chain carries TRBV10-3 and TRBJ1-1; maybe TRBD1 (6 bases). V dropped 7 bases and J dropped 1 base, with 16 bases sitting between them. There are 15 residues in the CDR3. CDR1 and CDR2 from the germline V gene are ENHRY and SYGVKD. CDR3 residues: CAIKDPGHKNTEAFF. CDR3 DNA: TGTGCCATCAAGGACCCGGGACACAAGAACACTGAAGCTTTCTTT.

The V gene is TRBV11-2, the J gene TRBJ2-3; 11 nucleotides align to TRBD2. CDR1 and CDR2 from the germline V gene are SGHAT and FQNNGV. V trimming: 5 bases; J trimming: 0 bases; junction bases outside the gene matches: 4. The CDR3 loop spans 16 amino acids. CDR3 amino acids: CASSPWTSGSTDTQYF. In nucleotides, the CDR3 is TGTGCCAGCAGCCCTTGGACTAGCGGGAGCACAGATACGCAGTATTTT.

Here the CDR3 reads CASSAGTDSYEQYF. CDR3 sequence (DNA): TGTGCCAGCAGCGCCGGGACAGACTCCTACGAGCAGTACTTC. The V gene is TRBV9, the J gene TRBJ2-7, with TRBD1 matching over 7 bases. Trimming removed 3 bases from V and 0 bases from J; junction bases left unmatched: 3. Germline V CDR1 and CDR2: SGDLS, YYNGEE. This CDR3 has 14 residues.

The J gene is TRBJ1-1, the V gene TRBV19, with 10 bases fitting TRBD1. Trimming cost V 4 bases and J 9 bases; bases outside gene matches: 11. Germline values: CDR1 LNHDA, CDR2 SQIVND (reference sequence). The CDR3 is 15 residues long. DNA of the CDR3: TGTGCCAGTAGTACGACAGGGGGCGAGGGAGCAAAAGCTTTCTTT. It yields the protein CASSTTGGEGAKAFF.

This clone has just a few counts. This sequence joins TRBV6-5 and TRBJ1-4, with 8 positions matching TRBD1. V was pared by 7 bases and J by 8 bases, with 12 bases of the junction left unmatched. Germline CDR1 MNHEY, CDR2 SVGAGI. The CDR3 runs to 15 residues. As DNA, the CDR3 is TGTGCCAGCAAAGCTCCCGGGACAGGAAGAGAAAAACTGTTTTTT. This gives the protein CASKAPGTGREKLFF.

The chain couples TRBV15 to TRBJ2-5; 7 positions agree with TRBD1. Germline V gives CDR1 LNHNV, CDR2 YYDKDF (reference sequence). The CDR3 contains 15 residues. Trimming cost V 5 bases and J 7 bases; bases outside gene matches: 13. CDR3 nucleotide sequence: TGTGCCACCAGCGGAGGCGTAGGGGGCTTGGGGACCCAGTACTTC. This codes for CATSGGVGGLGTQYF.

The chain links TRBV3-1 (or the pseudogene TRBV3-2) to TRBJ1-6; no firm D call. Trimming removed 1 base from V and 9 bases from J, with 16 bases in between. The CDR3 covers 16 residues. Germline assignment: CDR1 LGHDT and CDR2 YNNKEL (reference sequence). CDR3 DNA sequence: TGTGCCAGCAGCCAAGGGAGGGCGGGCACTGGTTCACCCCTCCACTTT. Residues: CASSQGRAGTGSPLHF.

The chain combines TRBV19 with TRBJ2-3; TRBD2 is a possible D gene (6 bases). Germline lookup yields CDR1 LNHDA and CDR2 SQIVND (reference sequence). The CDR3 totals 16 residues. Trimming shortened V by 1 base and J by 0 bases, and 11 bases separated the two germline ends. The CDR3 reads CASSIGSGTSTDTQYF. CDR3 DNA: TGTGCCAGTAGTATAGGGAGTGGGACTAGCACAGATACGCAGTATTTT.

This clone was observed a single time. This CDR3 reads CASSLRAGGNTIYF. The CDR3, as DNA: TGTGCCAGTAGTCTCCGAGCGGGGGGAAACACCATATATTTT. The chain combines TRBV19 with TRBJ1-3, with D hard to call. This CDR3 is built from 14 residues. Germline loops: CDR1 LNHDA, CDR2 SQIVND (reference sequence). Trimming took off 5 bases at V and 4 bases at J, with 12 bases between the two ends.

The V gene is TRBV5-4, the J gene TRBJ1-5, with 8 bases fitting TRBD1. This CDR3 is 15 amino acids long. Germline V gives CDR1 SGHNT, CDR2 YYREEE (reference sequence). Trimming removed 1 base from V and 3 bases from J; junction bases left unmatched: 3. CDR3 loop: CASSLQGAANQPQHF. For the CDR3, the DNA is TGTGCCAGCAGCTTGCAGGGGGCCGCCAATCAGCCCCAGCATTTT.

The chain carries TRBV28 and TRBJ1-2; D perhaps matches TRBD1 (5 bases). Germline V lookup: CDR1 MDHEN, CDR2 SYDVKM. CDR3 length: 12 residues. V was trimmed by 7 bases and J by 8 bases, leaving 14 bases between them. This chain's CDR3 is CASTPGLLGYTF. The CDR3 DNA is TGTGCCAGCACCCCGGGACTGTTGGGCTACACCTTC.

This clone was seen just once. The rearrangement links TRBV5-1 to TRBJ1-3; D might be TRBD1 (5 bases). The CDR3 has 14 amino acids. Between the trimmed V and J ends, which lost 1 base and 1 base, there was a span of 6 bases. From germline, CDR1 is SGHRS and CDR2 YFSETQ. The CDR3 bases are TGCGCCAGCAGCTTGCCAGGGTCTGGAAACACCATATATTTT. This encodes CASSLPGSGNTIYF.

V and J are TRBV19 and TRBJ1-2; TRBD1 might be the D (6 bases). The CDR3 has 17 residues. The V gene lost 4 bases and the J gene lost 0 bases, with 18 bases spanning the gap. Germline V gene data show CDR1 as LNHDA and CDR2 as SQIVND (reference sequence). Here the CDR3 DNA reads TGTGCCAGTAGTAGCCGGGACGGCAGGGGAGCTAACTATGGCTACACCTTC. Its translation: CASSSRDGRGANYGYTF.

The chain's CDR3 is CATSRDPQNSPLHF. DNA of the CDR3: TGTGCCACCAGCAGAGATCCTCAGAATTCACCCCTCCACTTT. This rearrangement joins TRBV15 to TRBJ1-6; no definite D call. Trimming removed 0 bases from V and 7 bases from J, with 7 bases in between. The germline gives CDR1 LNHNV, CDR2 YYDKDF (reference sequence). The CDR3 loop spans 14 amino acids.

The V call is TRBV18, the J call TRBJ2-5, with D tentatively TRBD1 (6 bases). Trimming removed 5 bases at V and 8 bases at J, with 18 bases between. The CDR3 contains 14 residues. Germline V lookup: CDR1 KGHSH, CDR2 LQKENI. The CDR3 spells CASSWDNVDRTQYF. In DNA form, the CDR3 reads TGTGCCAGCTCATGGGACAACGTGGATCGAACCCAGTACTTC.

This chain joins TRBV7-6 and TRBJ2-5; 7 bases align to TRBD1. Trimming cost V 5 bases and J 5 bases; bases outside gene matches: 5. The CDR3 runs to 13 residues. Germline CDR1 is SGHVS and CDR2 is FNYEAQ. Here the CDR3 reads CASSPGTVETQYF. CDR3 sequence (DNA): TGTGCCAGCAGCCCAGGGACAGTGGAGACCCAGTACTTC. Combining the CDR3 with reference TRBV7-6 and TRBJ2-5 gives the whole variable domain GAGVSQSPRYKVTKRGQDVALRCDPISGHVSLYWYRQALGQGPEFLTYFNYEAQQDKSGLPNDRFSAERPEGSISTLTIQRTEQRDSAMYRCASSPGTVETQYFGPGTRLLVL.

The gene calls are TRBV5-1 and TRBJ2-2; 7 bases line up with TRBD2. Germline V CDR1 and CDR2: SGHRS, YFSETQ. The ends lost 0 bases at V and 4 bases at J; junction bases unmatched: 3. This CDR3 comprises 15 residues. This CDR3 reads CASSLAGTTTGELFF. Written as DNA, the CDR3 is TGCGCCAGCAGCTTGGCCGGGACTACCACCGGGGAGCTGTTTTTT.

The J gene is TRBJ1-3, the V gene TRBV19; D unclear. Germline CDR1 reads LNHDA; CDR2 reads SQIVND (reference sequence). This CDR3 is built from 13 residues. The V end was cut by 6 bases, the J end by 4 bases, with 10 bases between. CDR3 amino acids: CASRRADGNTIYF. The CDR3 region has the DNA TGTGCCAGTAGGAGGGCAGACGGAAACACCATATATTTT.

The chain's CDR3 is CASSEQQLSHRYSNQPQHF. CDR3 DNA: TGTGCCAGCAGTGAACAACAGCTTTCACACCGTTATAGCAATCAGCCCCAGCATTTT. The chain uses TRBV2 and TRBJ1-5; no clear D gene. V lost 2 bases and J 0 bases, leaving 20 bases between the germline ends. Germline V gene data show CDR1 as SNHLY and CDR2 as FYNNEI. The CDR3 extends over 19 amino acids.

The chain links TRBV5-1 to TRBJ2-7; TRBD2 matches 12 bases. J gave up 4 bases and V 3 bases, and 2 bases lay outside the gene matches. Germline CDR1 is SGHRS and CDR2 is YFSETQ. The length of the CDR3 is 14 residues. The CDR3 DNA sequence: TGCGCCAGCAGCTCCGGGACTAGCGGGTACGAGCAGTACTTC. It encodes CASSSGTSGYEQYF.

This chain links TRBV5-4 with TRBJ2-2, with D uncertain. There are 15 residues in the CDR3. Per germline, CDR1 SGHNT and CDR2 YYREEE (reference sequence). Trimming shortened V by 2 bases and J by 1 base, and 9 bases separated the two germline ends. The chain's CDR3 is CASSFPLMNTGELFF. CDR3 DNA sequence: TGTGCCAGCAGCTTTCCCCTAATGAACACCGGGGAGCTGTTTTTT.

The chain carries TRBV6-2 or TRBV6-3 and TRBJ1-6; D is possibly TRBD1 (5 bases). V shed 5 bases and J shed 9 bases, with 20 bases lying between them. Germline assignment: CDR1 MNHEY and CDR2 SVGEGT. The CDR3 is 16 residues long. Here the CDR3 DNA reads TGTGCCAGCAGTCCACACTTCACGGGGGTCTCTTCACCCCTCCACTTT. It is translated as CASSPHFTGVSSPLHF.

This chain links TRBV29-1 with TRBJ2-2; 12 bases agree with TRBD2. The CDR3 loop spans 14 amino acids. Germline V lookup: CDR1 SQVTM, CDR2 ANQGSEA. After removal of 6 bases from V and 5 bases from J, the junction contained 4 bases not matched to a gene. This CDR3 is CSVDGLAGTGELFF. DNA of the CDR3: TGCAGCGTCGACGGACTAGCGGGGACCGGGGAGCTGTTTTTT.

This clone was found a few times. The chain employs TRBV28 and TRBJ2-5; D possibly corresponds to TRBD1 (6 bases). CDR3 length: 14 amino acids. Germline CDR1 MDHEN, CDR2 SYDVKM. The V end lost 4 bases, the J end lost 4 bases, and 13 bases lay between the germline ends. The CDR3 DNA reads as TGTGCCAGCAGTTCAACAGGGTCGGGAGAGACCCAGTACTTC. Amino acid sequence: CASSSTGSGETQYF.

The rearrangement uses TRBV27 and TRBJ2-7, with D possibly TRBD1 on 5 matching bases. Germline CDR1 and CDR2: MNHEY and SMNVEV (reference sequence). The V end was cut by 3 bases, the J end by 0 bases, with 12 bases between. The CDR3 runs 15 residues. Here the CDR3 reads CASSLKRQSSYEQYF. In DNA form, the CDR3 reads TGTGCCAGCAGTTTGAAGAGACAGAGCTCCTACGAGCAGTACTTC.

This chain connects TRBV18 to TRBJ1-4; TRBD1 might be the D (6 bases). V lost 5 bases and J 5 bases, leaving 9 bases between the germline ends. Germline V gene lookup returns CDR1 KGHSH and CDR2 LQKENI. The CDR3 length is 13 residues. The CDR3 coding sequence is TGTGCCAGCTCAGGCGGACAGAATGAAAAACTGTTTTTT. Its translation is CASSGGQNEKLFF.

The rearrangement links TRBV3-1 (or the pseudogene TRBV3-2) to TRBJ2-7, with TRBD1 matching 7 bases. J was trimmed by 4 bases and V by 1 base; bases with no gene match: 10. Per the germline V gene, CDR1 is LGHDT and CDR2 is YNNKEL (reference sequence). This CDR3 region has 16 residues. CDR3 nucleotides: TGTGCCAGCAGCCAAGGCCTCGGGCAGGGGGAATACGAGCAGTACTTC. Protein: CASSQGLGQGEYEQYF.